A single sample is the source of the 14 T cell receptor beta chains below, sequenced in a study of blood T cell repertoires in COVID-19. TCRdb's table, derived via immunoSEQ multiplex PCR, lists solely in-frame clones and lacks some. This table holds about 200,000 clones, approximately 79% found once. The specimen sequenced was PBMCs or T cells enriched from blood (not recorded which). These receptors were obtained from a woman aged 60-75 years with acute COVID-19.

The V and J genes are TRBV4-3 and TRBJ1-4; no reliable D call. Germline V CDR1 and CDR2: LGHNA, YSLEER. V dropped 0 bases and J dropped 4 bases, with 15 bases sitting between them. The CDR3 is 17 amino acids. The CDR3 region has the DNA TGCGCCAGCAGCCAAGAAAGCCCCGGTAGTATTAATGAAAAACTGTTTTTT. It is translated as CASSQESPGSINEKLFF.

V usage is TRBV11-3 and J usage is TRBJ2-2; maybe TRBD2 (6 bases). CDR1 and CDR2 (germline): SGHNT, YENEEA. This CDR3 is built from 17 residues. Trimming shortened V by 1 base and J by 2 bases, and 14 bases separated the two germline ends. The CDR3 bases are TGTGCCAGCAGCTTAGGTTCCGGGACTCTCAACACCGGGGAGCTGTTTTTT. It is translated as CASSLGSGTLNTGELFF. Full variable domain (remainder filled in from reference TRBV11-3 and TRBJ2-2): EAGVVQSPRYKIIEKKQPVAFWCNPISGHNTLYWYLQNLGQGPELLIRYENEEAVDDSQLPKDRFSAERLKGVDSTLKIQPAELGDSAVYLCASSLGSGTLNTGELFFGEGSRLTVL.

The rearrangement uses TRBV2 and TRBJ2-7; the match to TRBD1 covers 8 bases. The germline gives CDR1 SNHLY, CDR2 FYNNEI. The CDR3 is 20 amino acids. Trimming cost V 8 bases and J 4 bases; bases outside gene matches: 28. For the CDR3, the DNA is TGTGCCAGCCCGAGGGCCCTGACAGGGGCTCGGAGACAGGGGTCATACGAGCAGTACTTC. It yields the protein CASPRALTGARRQGSYEQYF.

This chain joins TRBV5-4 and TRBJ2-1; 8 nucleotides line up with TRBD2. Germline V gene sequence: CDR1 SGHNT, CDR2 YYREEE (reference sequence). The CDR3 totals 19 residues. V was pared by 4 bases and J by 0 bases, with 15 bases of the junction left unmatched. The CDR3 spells CASSPRAGADPSSYNEQFF. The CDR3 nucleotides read TGTGCCAGCAGCCCCAGAGCGGGAGCCGACCCGAGCTCCTACAATGAGCAGTTCTTC. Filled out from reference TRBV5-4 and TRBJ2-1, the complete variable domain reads ETGVTQSPTHLIKTRGQQVTLRCSSQSGHNTVSWYQQALGQGPQFIFQYYREEENGRGNFPPRFSGLQFPNYSSELNVNALELDDSALYLCASSPRAGADPSSYNEQFFGPGTRLTVL.

Here the CDR3 reads CASLTDSNTEAFF. The CDR3 bases are TGTGCCAGCCTCACGGACAGTAACACTGAAGCTTTCTTT. The chain links TRBV2 to TRBJ1-1; tentatively, D is TRBD1 (6 bases). Germline V gene sequence: CDR1 SNHLY, CDR2 FYNNEI. The CDR3 is 13 residues long. Trimming shortened V by 8 bases and J by 2 bases, and 12 bases separated the two germline ends.

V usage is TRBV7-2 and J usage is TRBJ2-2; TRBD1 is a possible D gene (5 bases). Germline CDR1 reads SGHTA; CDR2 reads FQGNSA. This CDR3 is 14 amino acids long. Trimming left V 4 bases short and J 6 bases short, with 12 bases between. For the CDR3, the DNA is TGTGCCAGCAGCTGGGCCTTAGGGGCCGGGGAGCTGTTTTTT. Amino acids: CASSWALGAGELFF. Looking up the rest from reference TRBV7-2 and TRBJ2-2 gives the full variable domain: GAGVSQSPSNKVTEKGKDVELRCDPISGHTALYWYRQSLGQGLEFLIYFQGNSAPDKSGLPSDRFSAERTGGSVSTLTIQRTQQEDSAVYLCASSWALGAGELFFGEGSRLTVL.

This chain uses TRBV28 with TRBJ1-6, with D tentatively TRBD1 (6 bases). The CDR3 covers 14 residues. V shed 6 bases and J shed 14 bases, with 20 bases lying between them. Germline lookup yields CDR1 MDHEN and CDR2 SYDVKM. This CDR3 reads CASSPYGGQSALHF. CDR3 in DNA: TGTGCCAGCAGCCCTTATGGGGGCCAGTCCGCCCTCCACTTT.

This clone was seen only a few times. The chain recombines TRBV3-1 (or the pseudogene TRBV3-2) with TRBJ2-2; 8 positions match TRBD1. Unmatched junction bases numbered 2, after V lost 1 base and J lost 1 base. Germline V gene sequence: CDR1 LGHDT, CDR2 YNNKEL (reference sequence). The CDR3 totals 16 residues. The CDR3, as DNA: TGTGCCAGCAGCCAAGGGGGGACAGGGAACACCGGGGAGCTGTTTTTT. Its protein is CASSQGGTGNTGELFF.

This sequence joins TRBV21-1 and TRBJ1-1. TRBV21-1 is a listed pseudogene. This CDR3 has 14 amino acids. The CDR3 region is CASSKEAQPVGAFF. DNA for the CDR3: TGTGCCAGCAGCAAAGAAGCGCAGCCGGTTGGGGCTTTCTTT.

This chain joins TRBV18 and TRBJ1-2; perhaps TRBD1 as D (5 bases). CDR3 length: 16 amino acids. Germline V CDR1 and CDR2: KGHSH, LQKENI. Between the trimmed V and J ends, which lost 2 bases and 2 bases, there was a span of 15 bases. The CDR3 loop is CASSPTITGANYGYTF. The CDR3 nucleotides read TGTGCCAGCTCACCAACGATTACAGGCGCAAACTATGGCTACACCTTC.

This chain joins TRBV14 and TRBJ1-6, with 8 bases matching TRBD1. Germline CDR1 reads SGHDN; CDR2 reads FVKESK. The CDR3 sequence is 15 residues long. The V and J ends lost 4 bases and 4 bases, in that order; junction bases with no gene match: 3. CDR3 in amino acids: CASSRRQGYNSPLHF. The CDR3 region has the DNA TGTGCCAGCAGCCGGAGACAGGGGTATAATTCACCCCTCCACTTT.

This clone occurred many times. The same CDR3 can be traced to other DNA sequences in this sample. CDR3 bases: TGTGCCACCAGCAGGGGACAGGCGGAAGCTTTCTTT. It codes for CATSRGQAEAFF. The chain recombines TRBV15 with TRBJ1-1; 8 bases fit TRBD1. This CDR3 contains 12 residues. In germline, CDR1 is LNHNV, CDR2 YYDKDF (reference sequence). V lost 3 bases and J lost 8; bases outside the gene matches: 2.

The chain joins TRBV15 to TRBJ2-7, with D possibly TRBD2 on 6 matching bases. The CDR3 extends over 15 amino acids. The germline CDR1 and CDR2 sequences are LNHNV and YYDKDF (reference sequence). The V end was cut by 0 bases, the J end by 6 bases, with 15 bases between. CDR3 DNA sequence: TGTGCCACCAGCAGAGATTACACGGGAGTAGGCGAGCAGTACTTC. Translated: CATSRDYTGVGEQYF.

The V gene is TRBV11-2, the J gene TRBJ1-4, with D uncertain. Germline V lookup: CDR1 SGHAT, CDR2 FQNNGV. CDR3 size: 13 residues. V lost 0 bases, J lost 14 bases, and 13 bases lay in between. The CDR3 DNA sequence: TGTGCCAGCAGCTTAGAATATGGGGAGGCGCTGTTTTTT. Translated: CASSLEYGEALFF.